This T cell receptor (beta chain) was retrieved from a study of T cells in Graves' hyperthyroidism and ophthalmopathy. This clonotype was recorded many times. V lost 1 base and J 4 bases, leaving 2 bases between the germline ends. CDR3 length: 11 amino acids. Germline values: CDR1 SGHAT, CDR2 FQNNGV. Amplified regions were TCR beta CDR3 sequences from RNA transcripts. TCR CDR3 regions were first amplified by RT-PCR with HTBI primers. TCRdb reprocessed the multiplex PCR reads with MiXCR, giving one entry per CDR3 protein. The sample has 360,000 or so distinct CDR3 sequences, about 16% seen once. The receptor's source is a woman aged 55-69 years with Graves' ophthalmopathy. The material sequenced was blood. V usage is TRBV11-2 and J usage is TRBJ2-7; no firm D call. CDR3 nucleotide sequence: TGTGCCAGCAGCTTAGTATACGAGCAGTACTTC. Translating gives CASSLVYEQYF.